This TCR beta chain was sequenced for a study of vaccination and CD4 T cells after COVID-19. Study outcomes and limitations: Among reactive clones from convalescent patients, a median around 90% appeared only post-vaccination.

The trim removed 5 bases at V and 3 bases at J, leaving 8 bases unmatched. Per germline, CDR1 KGHDR and CDR2 SFDVKD. The CDR3 runs 15 residues. Cultured CD4+ T cell DNA underwent sequencing with the Oncomine TCR Beta short-read assay. Each CDR3 protein gets one entry after TCRdb re-called the PCR reads with MiXCR. The sample contains tens of thousands of distinct CDR3 sequences, roughly 40% of which appear only once. As for treatment: roughly 10-day PBMC culture with coronavirus spike peptide pools or control peptides (ViraFEST assay). ViraFEST enlarged antigen-specific T cell populations with peptide pools and afterwards sequenced TCRs. Notes on this clonotype: The antigen remains undetermined.

The material was CD4+ T cells from blood, cultured in vitro, obtained after SARS-CoV-2 vaccination. The chain carries TRBV24-1 and TRBJ1-2, with TRBD1 identical over 7 bases. The TCR comes from a human donor who had recovered from COVID-19. CDR3 sequence reads: CATSAKTGWYYGYTF. The DNA for the CDR3 is TGTGCCACCAGTGCTAAGACAGGGTGGTACTATGGCTACACCTTC.